A selection of T cell receptor beta chains follows, all from one sample in a study of control samples from healthy donors and cancer patients. Generated by immunoSEQ multiplex PCR, the TCRdb table keeps only in-frame clones and is missing some. The sample includes 200,000 to 250,000 clones, about 93% seen only once; the top ten take more than 1.3%. Source material: blood. These receptors originate from a man aged 45-65 years in good health. Both conserved end residues are part of each CDR3. Part of the rows lack a size; the others show once, few, many or a class for expanded clones.

cdr3_length: 16; j_call: TRBJ1-4; v_call: TRBV27; clone_size: once; cdr3_aa: CASSQLGGRANEKLFF
cdr3_length: 13; j_call: TRBJ1-5; v_call: TRBV2; clone_size: .; cdr3_aa: CASSDNPVGPQHF
cdr3_length: 13; j_call: TRBJ2-5; v_call: TRBV7-2; clone_size: .; cdr3_aa: CASNIQGAETQYF
cdr3_length: 13; j_call: TRBJ2-7; v_call: TRBV7-2; clone_size: once; cdr3_aa: CASSLVGAYEQYF
cdr3_length: 14; j_call: TRBJ1-2; v_call: TRBV18; clone_size: .; cdr3_aa: CASSPIDRDGGYTF
cdr3_length: 15; j_call: TRBJ1-1; v_call: TRBV11-3; clone_size: .; cdr3_aa: CASSPSSEANTEAFF
cdr3_length: 15; j_call: TRBJ2-2; v_call: TRBV19; clone_size: .; cdr3_aa: CASSIRSGTTGELFF
cdr3_length: 15; j_call: TRBJ2-5; v_call: TRBV10-3; clone_size: .; cdr3_aa: CAISEYDRGRETQYF
cdr3_length: 16; j_call: TRBJ1-5; v_call: TRBV18; clone_size: .; cdr3_aa: CASSTRTGGDSQPQHF
cdr3_length: 16; j_call: TRBJ2-7; v_call: TRBV28; clone_size: .; cdr3_aa: CASSLGQSLSPYEQYF
cdr3_length: 13; j_call: TRBJ2-5; v_call: TRBV2; clone_size: .; cdr3_aa: CASSERGQETQYF
cdr3_length: 14; j_call: TRBJ1-4; v_call: TRBV7-9; clone_size: .; cdr3_aa: CASSSWPDDEKLFF
cdr3_length: 13; j_call: TRBJ1-2; v_call: TRBV7-2; clone_size: .; cdr3_aa: CASSSGTGAGYTF
cdr3_length: 15; j_call: TRBJ1-3; v_call: TRBV5-6; clone_size: once; cdr3_aa: CASSLTGQAGNTIYF
cdr3_length: 15; j_call: TRBJ1-5; v_call: TRBV28; clone_size: .; cdr3_aa: CASSSLGFSNQPQHF
cdr3_length: 13; j_call: TRBJ1-5; v_call: TRBV5-4; clone_size: once; cdr3_aa: CASSLGQDQPQHF
cdr3_length: 15; j_call: TRBJ1-6; v_call: TRBV21-1; clone_size: .; cdr3_aa: CASGPRGQGNSPLHF
cdr3_length: 13; j_call: TRBJ1-5; v_call: TRBV30; clone_size: .; cdr3_aa: CAWKGMGNQPQHF
cdr3_length: 15; j_call: TRBJ1-3; v_call: TRBV19; clone_size: .; cdr3_aa: CASSYPGSSGNTIYF
cdr3_length: 13; j_call: TRBJ1-5; v_call: TRBV12-3/TRBV12-4; clone_size: .; cdr3_aa: CASTGQGNQPQHF
cdr3_length: 16; j_call: TRBJ2-2; v_call: TRBV5-1; clone_size: .; cdr3_aa: CASSLAGGPNTGELFF
cdr3_length: 13; j_call: TRBJ1-2; v_call: TRBV5-4; clone_size: .; cdr3_aa: CASSLQGASGYTF
cdr3_length: 14; j_call: TRBJ1-2; v_call: TRBV19; clone_size: .; cdr3_aa: CASSMGDRNYGYTF
cdr3_length: 14; j_call: TRBJ1-3; v_call: TRBV6-5; clone_size: .; cdr3_aa: CATRPGIFGNTIYF
cdr3_length: 16; j_call: TRBJ1-1; v_call: TRBV19; clone_size: .; cdr3_aa: CASSITGTGRNTEAFF
cdr3_length: 13; j_call: TRBJ2-5; v_call: TRBV7-2; clone_size: .; cdr3_aa: CASARQSQETQYF
cdr3_length: 14; j_call: TRBJ1-6; v_call: TRBV28; clone_size: .; cdr3_aa: CASSVTGWGSPLHF
cdr3_length: 14; j_call: TRBJ1-5; v_call: TRBV3-1/TRBV3-2; clone_size: once; cdr3_aa: CASSQAVSNQPQHF
cdr3_length: 15; j_call: TRBJ1-6; v_call: TRBV7-3; clone_size: .; cdr3_aa: CASSLGTGSNSPLHF
cdr3_length: 13; j_call: TRBJ2-3; v_call: TRBV28; clone_size: .; cdr3_aa: CASRRTVGDTQYF
cdr3_length: 13; j_call: TRBJ2-7; v_call: TRBV5-4; clone_size: .; cdr3_aa: CASSPSGGYEQYF
cdr3_length: 13; j_call: TRBJ1-2; v_call: TRBV6-5; clone_size: .; cdr3_aa: CASSRDRLGGYTF
cdr3_length: 15; j_call: TRBJ1-1; v_call: TRBV18; clone_size: .; cdr3_aa: CASSPPQGPNTEAFF
cdr3_length: 13; j_call: TRBJ1-6; v_call: TRBV7-9; clone_size: .; cdr3_aa: CASSLDAGSPLHF
cdr3_length: 15; j_call: TRBJ1-5; v_call: TRBV19; clone_size: .; cdr3_aa: CASSRTGALDQPQHF
cdr3_length: 15; j_call: TRBJ1-3; v_call: TRBV5-1; clone_size: .; cdr3_aa: CASSLARGSGNTIYF
cdr3_length: 14; j_call: TRBJ1-2; v_call: TRBV7-9; clone_size: once; cdr3_aa: CASSFAALLYGYTF